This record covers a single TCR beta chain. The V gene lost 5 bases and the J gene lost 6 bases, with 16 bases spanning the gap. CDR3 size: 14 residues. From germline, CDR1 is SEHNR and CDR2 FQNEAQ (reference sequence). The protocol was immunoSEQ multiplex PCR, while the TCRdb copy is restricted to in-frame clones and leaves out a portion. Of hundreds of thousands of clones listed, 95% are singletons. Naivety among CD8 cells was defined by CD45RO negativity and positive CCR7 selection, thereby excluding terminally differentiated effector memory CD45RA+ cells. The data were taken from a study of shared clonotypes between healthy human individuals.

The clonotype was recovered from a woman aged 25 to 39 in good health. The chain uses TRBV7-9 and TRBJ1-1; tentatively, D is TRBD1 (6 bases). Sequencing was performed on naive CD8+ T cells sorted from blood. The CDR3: CASSINRDPAEAFF. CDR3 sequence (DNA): TGTGCCAGCAGCATTAACAGGGACCCGGCTGAAGCTTTCTTT.